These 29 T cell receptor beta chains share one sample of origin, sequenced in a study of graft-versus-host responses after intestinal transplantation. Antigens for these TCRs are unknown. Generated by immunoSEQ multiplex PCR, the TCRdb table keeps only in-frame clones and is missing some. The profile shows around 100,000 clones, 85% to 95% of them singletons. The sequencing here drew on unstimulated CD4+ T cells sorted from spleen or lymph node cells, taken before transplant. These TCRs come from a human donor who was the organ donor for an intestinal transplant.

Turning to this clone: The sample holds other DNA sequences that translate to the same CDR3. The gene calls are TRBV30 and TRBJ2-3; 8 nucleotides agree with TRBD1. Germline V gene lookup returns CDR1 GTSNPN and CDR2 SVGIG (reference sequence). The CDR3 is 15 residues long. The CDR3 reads CAWGQGTGVADTQYF. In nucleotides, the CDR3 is TGTGCTTGGGGACAAGGGACAGGAGTCGCCGATACGCAGTATTTT.

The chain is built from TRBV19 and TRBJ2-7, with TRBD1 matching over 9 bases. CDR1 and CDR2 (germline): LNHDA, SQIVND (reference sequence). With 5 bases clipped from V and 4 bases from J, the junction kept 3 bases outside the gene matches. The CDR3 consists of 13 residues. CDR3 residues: CASSAGTGYEQYF. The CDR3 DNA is TGTGCCAGTAGTGCCGGGACAGGGTACGAGCAGTACTTC.

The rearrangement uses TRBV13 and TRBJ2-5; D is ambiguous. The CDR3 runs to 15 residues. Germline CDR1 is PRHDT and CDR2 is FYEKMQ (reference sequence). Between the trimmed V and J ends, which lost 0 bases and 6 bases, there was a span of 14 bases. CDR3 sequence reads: CASSLGGGSRQTQYF. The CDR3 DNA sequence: TGTGCCAGCAGCTTAGGGGGCGGTTCAAGGCAGACCCAGTACTTC. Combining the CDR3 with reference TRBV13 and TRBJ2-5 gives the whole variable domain AAGVIQSPRHLIKEKRETATLKCYPIPRHDTVYWYQQGPGQDPQFLISFYEKMQSDKGSIPDRFSAQQFSDYHSELNMSSLELGDSALYFCASSLGGGSRQTQYFGPGTRLLVL.

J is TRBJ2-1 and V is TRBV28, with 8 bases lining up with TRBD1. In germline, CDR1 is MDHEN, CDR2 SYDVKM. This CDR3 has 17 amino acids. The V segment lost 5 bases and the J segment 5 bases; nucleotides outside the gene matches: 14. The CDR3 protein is CASSPHIKTGAHNEQFF. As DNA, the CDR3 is TGTGCCAGCAGTCCACATATAAAGACAGGGGCCCACAATGAGCAGTTCTTC.

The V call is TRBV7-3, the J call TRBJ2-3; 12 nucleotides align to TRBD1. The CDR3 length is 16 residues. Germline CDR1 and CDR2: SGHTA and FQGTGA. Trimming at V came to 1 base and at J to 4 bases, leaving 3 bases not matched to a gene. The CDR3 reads CASSLSGTGGADTQYF. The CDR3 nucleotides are TGTGCCAGCAGCTTAAGCGGGACAGGGGGCGCAGATACGCAGTATTTT.

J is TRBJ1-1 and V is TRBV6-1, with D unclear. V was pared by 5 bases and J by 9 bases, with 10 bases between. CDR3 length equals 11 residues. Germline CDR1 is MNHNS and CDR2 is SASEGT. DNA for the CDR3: TGTGCCAGCAGTTACGTTGGTAAAGCTTTCTTT. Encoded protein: CASSYVGKAFF.

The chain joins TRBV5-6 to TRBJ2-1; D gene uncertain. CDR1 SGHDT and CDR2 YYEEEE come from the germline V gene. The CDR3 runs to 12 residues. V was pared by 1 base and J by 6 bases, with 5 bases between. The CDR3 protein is CASSLFPNEQFF. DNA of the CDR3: TGTGCCAGCAGCTTGTTTCCCAATGAGCAGTTCTTC.

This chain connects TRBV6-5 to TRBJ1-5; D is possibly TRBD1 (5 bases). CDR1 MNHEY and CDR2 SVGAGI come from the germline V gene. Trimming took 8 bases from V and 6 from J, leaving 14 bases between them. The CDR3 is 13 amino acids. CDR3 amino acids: CASQQGPSQPQHF. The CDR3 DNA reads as TGTGCCAGCCAGCAGGGTCCTAGTCAGCCCCAGCATTTT.

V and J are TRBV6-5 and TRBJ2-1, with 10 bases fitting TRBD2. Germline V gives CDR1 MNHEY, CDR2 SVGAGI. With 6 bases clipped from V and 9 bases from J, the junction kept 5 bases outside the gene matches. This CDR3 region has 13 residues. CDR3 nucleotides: TGTGCCAGCAGCCTCAGCGGGAGGGGTGAGCAGTTCTTC. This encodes CASSLSGRGEQFF.

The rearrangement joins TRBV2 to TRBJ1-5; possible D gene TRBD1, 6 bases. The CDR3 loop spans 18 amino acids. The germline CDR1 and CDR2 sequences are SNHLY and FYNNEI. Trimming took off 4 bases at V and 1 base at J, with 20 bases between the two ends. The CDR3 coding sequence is TGTGCCAGCAGTGCTGTCCGGGGGCTAGTTGGGAGCAATCAGCCCCAGCATTTT. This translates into CASSAVRGLVGSNQPQHF.

The CDR3 DNA is TGTGCCAGCACCCAGGGGAACGCTGGAAACACCATATATTTT. Translated: CASTQGNAGNTIYF. V is TRBV6-6 and J is TRBJ1-3, with D tentatively TRBD1 (6 bases). With 7 bases removed from V and 2 bases from J, the gap between germline ends came to 12 bases. Germline V gives CDR1 MNHNY, CDR2 SVGAGI (reference sequence). The CDR3 spans 14 residues.

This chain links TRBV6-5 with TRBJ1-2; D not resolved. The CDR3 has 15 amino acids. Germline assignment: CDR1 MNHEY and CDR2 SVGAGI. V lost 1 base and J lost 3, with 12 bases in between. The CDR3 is CASSYYREGHYGYTF. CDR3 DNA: TGTGCCAGCAGTTACTATAGGGAGGGTCACTATGGCTACACCTTC.

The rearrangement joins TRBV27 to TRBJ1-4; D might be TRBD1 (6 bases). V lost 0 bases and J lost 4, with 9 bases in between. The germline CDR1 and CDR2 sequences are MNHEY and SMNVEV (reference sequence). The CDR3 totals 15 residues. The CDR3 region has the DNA TGTGCCAGCAGTTTATCGACAGGCTTTAATGAAAAACTGTTTTTT. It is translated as CASSLSTGFNEKLFF.

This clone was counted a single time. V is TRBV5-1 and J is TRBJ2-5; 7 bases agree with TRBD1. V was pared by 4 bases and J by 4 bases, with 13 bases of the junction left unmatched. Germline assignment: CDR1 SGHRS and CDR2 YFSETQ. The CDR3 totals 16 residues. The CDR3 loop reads CASSSSVTGTLETQYF. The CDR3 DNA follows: TGCGCCAGCAGCAGCTCTGTGACAGGGACCCTAGAGACCCAGTACTTC.

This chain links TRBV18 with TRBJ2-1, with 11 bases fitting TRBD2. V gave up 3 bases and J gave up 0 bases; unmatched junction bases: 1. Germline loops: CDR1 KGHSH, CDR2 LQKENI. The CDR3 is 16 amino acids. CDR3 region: CASSPGTSGSYNEQFF. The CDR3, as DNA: TGTGCCAGCTCACCCGGGACTAGCGGCTCCTACAATGAGCAGTTCTTC.

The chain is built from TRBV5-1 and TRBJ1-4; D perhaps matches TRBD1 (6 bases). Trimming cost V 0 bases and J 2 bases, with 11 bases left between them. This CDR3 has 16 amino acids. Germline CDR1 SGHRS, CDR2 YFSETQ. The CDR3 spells CASSLAGTPTNEKLFF. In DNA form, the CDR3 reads TGCGCCAGCAGCTTGGCCGGGACACCCACTAATGAAAAACTGTTTTTT. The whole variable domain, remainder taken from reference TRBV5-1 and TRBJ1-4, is KAGVTQTPRYLIKTRGQQVTLSCSPISGHRSVSWYQQTPGQGLQFLFEYFSETQRNKGNFPGRFSGRQFSNSRSEMNVSTLELGDSALYLCASSLAGTPTNEKLFFGSGTQLSVL.

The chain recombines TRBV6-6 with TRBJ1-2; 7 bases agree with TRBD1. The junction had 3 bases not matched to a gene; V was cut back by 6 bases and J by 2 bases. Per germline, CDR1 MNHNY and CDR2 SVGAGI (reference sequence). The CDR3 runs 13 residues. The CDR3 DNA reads TGTGCCAGCAGCTCGGGACAGAACTATGGCTACACCTTC. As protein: CASSSGQNYGYTF.

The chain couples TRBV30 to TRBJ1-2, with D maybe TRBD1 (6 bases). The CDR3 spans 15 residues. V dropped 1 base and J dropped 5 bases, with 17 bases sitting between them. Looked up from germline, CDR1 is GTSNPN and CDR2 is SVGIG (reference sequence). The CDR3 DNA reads TGTGCCTGGAGTGATGGGGGCGGACCTGGGTATGGCTACACCTTC. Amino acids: CAWSDGGGPGYGYTF. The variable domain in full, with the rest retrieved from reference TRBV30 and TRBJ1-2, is SQTIHQWPATLVQPVGSPLSLECTVEGTSNPNLYWYRQAAGRGLQLLFYSVGIGQISSEVPQNLSASRPQDRQFILSSKKLLLSDSGFYLCAWSDGGGPGYGYTFGSGTRLTVV.

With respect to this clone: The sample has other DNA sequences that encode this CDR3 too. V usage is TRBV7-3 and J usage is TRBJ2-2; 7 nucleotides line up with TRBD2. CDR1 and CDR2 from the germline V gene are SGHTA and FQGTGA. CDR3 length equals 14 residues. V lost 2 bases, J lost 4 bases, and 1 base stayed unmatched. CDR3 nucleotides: TGTGCCAGCAGCTTAGCGGGAGCCACCGGGGAGCTGTTTTTT. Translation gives CASSLAGATGELFF.

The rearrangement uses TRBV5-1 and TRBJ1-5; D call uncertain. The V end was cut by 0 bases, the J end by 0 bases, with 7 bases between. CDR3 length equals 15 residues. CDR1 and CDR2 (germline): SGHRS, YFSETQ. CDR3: CASSLDSYSNQPQHF. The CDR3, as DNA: TGCGCCAGCAGCTTGGACAGCTATAGCAATCAGCCCCAGCATTTT.

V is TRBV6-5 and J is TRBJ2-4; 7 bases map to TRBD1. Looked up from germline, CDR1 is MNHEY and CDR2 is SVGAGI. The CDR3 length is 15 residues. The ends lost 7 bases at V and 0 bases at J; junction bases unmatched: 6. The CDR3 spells CASTSQGLAKNIQYF. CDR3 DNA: TGTGCCAGCACCTCACAGGGGTTAGCCAAAAACATTCAGTACTTC.

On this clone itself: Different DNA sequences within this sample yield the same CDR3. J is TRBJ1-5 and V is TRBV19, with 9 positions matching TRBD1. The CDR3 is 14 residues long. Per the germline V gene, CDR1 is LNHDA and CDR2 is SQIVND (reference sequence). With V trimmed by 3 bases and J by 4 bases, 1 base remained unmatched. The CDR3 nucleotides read TGTGCCAGTAGTATCGACAGGGGGAATCAGCCCCAGCATTTT. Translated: CASSIDRGNQPQHF.

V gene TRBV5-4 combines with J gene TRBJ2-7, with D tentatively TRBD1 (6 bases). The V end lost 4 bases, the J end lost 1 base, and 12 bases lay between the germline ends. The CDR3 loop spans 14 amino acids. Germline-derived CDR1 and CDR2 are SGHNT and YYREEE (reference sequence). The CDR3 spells CASSPDRRSYEQYF. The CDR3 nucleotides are TGTGCCAGCAGCCCTGACAGGAGATCCTACGAGCAGTACTTC.

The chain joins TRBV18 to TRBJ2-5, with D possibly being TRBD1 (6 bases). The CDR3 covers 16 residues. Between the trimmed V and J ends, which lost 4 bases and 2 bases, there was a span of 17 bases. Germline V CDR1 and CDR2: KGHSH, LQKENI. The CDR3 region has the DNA TGTGCCAGCTCACTACGGACAGCCACTGCTCAAGAGACCCAGTACTTC. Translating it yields CASSLRTATAQETQYF. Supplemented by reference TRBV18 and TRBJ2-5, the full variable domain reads NAGVMQNPRHLVRRRGQEARLRCSPMKGHSHVYWYRQLPEEGLKFMVYLQKENIIDESGMPKERFSAEFPKEGPSILRIQQVVRGDSAAYFCASSLRTATAQETQYFGPGTRLLVL.

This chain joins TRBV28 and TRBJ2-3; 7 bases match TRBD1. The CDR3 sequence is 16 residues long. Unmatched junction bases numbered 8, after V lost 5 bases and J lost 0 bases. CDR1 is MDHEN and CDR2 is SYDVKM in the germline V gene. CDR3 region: CASSPPDRDSTDTQYF. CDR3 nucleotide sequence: TGTGCCAGCAGTCCCCCAGACAGGGACAGCACAGATACGCAGTATTTT.

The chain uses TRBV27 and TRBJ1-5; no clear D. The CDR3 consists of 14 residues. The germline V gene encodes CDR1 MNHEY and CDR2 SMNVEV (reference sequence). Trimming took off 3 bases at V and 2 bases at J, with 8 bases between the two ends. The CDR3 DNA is TGTGCCAGCAGTTTCGCCGGGGGCAATCAGCCCCAGCATTTT. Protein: CASSFAGGNQPQHF.

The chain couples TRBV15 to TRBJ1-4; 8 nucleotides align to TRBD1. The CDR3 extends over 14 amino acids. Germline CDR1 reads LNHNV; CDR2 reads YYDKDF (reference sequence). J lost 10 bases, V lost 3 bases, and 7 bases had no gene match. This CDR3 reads CATSSGQGAGKLFF. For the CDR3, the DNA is TGTGCCACCAGCAGCGGACAGGGAGCGGGAAAACTGTTTTTT. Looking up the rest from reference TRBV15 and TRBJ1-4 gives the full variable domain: DAMVIQNPRYQVTQFGKPVTLSCSQTLNHNVMYWYQQKSSQAPKLLFHYYDKDFNNEADTPDNFQSRRPNTSFCFLDIRSPGLGDTAMYLCATSSGQGAGKLFFGSGTQLSVL.

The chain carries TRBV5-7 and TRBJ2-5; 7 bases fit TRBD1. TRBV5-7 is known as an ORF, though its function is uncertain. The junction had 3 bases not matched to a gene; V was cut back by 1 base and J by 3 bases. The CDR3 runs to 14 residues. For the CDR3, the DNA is TGTGCCAGCAGCTTGAACGGACAGGAAGAGACCCAGTACTTC. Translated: CASSLNGQEETQYF.

CDR3 sequence reads: CASSLLGPTDTQYF. The DNA of the CDR3 is TGTGCCAGCAGTTTATTGGGTCCGACAGATACGCAGTATTTT. The J gene is TRBJ2-3, the V gene TRBV27, with D unresolved. Deletions cut 1 base from V and 3 bases from J, with 8 bases between. Germline assignment: CDR1 MNHEY and CDR2 SMNVEV (reference sequence). The CDR3 has 14 amino acids.